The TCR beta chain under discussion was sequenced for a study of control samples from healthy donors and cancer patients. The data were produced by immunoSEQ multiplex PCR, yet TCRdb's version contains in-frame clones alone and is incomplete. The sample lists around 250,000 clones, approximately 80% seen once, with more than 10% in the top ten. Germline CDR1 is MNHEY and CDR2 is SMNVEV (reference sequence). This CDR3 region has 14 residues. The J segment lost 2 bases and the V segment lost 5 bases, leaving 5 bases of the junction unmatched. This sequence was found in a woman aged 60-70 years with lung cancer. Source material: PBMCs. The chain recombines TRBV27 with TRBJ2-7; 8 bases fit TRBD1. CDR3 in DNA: TGTGCCAGCAGTCGTACAGGGGGAGCCTACGAGCAGTACTTC. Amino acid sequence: CASSRTGGAYEQYF.